In its sample, the clone carrying this TCR beta chain was seen many times. This sample is part of a study of breast tumors, draining lymph nodes, adjacent tissues. TCRdb independently ran MiXCR on the multiplex PCR reads; one entry per CDR3 protein. There are fewer than 200,000 distinct CDR3 sequences in the sample; roughly a third occur only once, and 3.5% to 4.5% lies in the top ten. Samples came from axillary lymph nodes draining the breast cancer. Germline CDR1 and CDR2: MNHNY and SVGAGI (reference sequence). Trimming took off 4 bases at V and 2 bases at J, with 15 bases between the two ends. The CDR3 sequence is 16 residues long.

This TCR came from a female donor with breast cancer. Some clones in this sample may be carry-over from other donors' samples. Input material: axillary lymph node tissue. The chain combines TRBV6-6 with TRBJ2-1; D gene unclear. CDR3 loop: CASSSSGMRPYNEQFF. The CDR3 region has the DNA TGTGCCAGCAGTTCCTCCGGCATGAGGCCCTACAATGAGCAGTTCTTC.